Following are 17 T cell receptor beta chains from one sample sequenced in a study of Graves' ophthalmopathy and Graves' hyperthyroidism. Amplification targeted the TCR beta CDR3 regions, with RNA transcripts as the source material. A first-round RT-PCR used HTBI primers, followed by a second-round multiplex PCR. TCRdb reanalysed the multiplex PCR reads using MiXCR and keeps one entry per CDR3 protein. The sample records approximately 480,000 distinct CDR3 sequences, 13% to 15% being singletons. Sequencing was performed on blood. The source is a woman younger than 45 with Graves' ophthalmopathy.

This clonotype was seen ten or more times. This sequence joins TRBV11-2 and TRBJ1-3; weak D call: TRBD1 (5 bases). This CDR3 has 16 amino acids. Trimming cost V 5 bases and J 4 bases, with 18 bases left between them. CDR1 SGHAT and CDR2 FQNNGV come from the germline V gene. Written as DNA, the CDR3 is TGTGCCAGCAGCCTCACCGCCGCAACAGGCGGAAACACCATATATTTT. Its protein is CASSLTAATGGNTIYF.

This clonotype was seen many times. The gene calls are TRBV6-1 and TRBJ1-2, with a possible D match to TRBD1 (6 bases). The CDR3 is 15 amino acids. Germline-derived CDR1 and CDR2 are MNHNS and SASEGT. Trimming removed 1 base at V and 5 bases at J, with 14 bases between. The CDR3 DNA is TGTGCCAGCAGTGAAGGATGGGGGCGATCTTATGGCTACACCTTC. Encoded protein: CASSEGWGRSYGYTF.

This clonotype was picked up many times. The chain has TRBV6-1 and TRBJ1-5; D unresolved. The CDR3 covers 14 residues. CDR1 is MNHNS and CDR2 is SASEGT in the germline V gene. Trimming removed 8 bases at V and 4 bases at J, with 15 bases between. The CDR3: CASQVDGPNQPQHF. The CDR3 bases are TGTGCCAGCCAGGTAGATGGTCCTAATCAGCCCCAGCATTTT.

In its sample, this clonotype was seen many times. CDR3 protein: CASTRTGGFTQYF. CDR3 nucleotides: TGTGCCAGCACCAGGACAGGGGGCTTTACCCAGTACTTC. The chain uses TRBV12-3 or TRBV12-4 and TRBJ2-5, with TRBD1 matching over 11 bases. This CDR3 is 13 amino acids long. The V segment lost 7 bases and the J segment 8 bases; nucleotides outside the gene matches: 6.

The chain is built from TRBV4-1 and TRBJ2-5, with a tentative D call TRBD1 (6 bases). Trimming shortened V by 3 bases and J by 2 bases, and 13 bases separated the two germline ends. Per germline, CDR1 MGHRA and CDR2 YSYEKL. The CDR3 has 15 residues. The CDR3 coding sequence is TGCGCCAGCAGCCATAAACCGGGACAACAAGAGACCCAGTACTTC. This gives the protein CASSHKPGQQETQYF.

The chain recombines TRBV11-1 with TRBJ2-4, with TRBD1 matching over 9 bases. Germline CDR1 reads SGHAT; CDR2 reads FQDESV (reference sequence). This CDR3 contains 13 residues. The ends lost 5 bases at V and 5 bases at J; junction bases unmatched: 1. DNA for the CDR3: TGTGCCAGCAGCCGGACAGGGGAAAACATTCAGTACTTC. It encodes CASSRTGENIQYF.

This clonotype has ten or more counts. The chain is built from TRBV6-1 and TRBJ1-2; the D is unclear. Germline V lookup: CDR1 MNHNS, CDR2 SASEGT. The CDR3 loop spans 15 amino acids. Between the trimmed V and J ends, which lost 1 base and 2 bases, there was a span of 11 bases. Written as DNA, the CDR3 is TGTGCCAGCAGTGAAGGTGGGCTGGGGAACTATGGCTACACCTTC. Amino acids: CASSEGGLGNYGYTF.

Ten or more counts support this clonotype. J is TRBJ1-1 and V is TRBV11-2; TRBD1 agrees at 7 bases. The CDR3 has 13 amino acids. Trimming removed 5 bases from V and 6 bases from J; junction bases left unmatched: 6. From germline, CDR1 is SGHAT and CDR2 FQNNGV. The CDR3 region has the DNA TGTGCCAGCAGCCCAGGACAGGCTTCTGAAGCTTTCTTT. The encoded protein is CASSPGQASEAFF. Combining the CDR3 with reference TRBV11-2 and TRBJ1-1 gives the whole variable domain EAGVAQSPRYKIIEKRQSVAFWCNPISGHATLYWYQQILGQGPKLLIQFQNNGVVDDSQLPKDRFSAERLKGVDSTLKIQPAKLEDSAVYLCASSPGQASEAFFGQGTRLTVV.

This clonotype occurred many times. J is TRBJ1-1 and V is TRBV29-1, with unresolved D. The CDR3 runs to 14 residues. Trimming took 3 bases from V and 1 from J, leaving 12 bases between them. Germline-derived CDR1 and CDR2 are SQVTM and ANQGSEA. DNA for the CDR3: TGCAGCGTTGATCCATGGACCTCGAACACTGAAGCTTTCTTT. Translating gives CSVDPWTSNTEAFF.

In its sample, this clonotype was seen many times. This chain connects TRBV20-1 to TRBJ2-7; 8 nucleotides line up with TRBD1. The J segment lost 0 bases and the V segment lost 3 bases, leaving 10 bases of the junction unmatched. The germline gives CDR1 DFQATT, CDR2 SNEGSKA (reference sequence). The CDR3 is made up of 16 amino acids. The CDR3 region is CSASISGGGSSYEQYF. DNA for the CDR3: TGCAGTGCTAGCATATCAGGGGGCGGTAGCTCCTACGAGCAGTACTTC.

This clonotype was observed many times. This chain joins TRBV6-5 and TRBJ1-1; D is ambiguous. From germline, CDR1 is MNHEY and CDR2 SVGAGI. This CDR3 has 13 residues. The germline V and J ends were trimmed by 7 bases and 0 bases, with 9 bases remaining between them. CDR3 sequence: CASILGLNTEAFF. Here the CDR3 DNA reads TGTGCCAGCATTCTCGGCCTGAACACTGAAGCTTTCTTT.

This clonotype has ten or more counts. V is TRBV6-1 and J is TRBJ1-2, with TRBD1 identical over 9 bases. The V gene's germline CDR1 is MNHNS and CDR2 SASEGT. V gave up 1 base and J gave up 4 bases; unmatched junction bases: 7. The CDR3 runs to 16 residues. CDR3 loop: CASSEGTGTGTYGYTF. The DNA of the CDR3 is TGTGCCAGCAGTGAAGGTACCGGGACAGGGACCTATGGCTACACCTTC.

This clonotype appeared many times. V usage is TRBV6-5 and J usage is TRBJ1-1, with TRBD1 matching over 8 bases. The CDR3 sequence is 13 residues long. J was trimmed by 5 bases and V by 8 bases; bases with no gene match: 7. CDR1 is MNHEY and CDR2 is SVGAGI in the germline V gene. The CDR3 DNA reads TGTGCCAGCTCGACAGGGGCGGAGACTGAAGCTTTCTTT. It is translated as CASSTGAETEAFF.

This clonotype was counted many times. This chain joins TRBV12-3 or TRBV12-4 and TRBJ1-1; D not certain. The V gene lost 7 bases and the J gene lost 1 base, with 7 bases spanning the gap. The length of the CDR3 is 12 residues. The CDR3 sequence: CASKRGNTEAFF. The CDR3 region has the DNA TGTGCCAGCAAACGGGGGAACACTGAAGCTTTCTTT.

Ten or more counts support this clonotype. V gene TRBV6-1 combines with J gene TRBJ2-1; maybe TRBD2 (6 bases). V was cut by 5 bases and J by 6 bases, with 14 bases left in between. The germline V gene has CDR1 MNHNS and CDR2 SASEGT. The CDR3 consists of 14 residues. CDR3 residues: CASSRGLTANEQFF. CDR3 nucleotides: TGTGCCAGCAGTAGGGGACTTACGGCCAATGAGCAGTTCTTC.

This clonotype has at least ten counts. The gene calls are TRBV28 and TRBJ1-5; D uncertain. The CDR3 sequence is 17 residues long. Germline-derived CDR1 and CDR2 are MDHEN and SYDVKM. Trimming stripped 2 bases from V and 0 bases from J, with 14 bases between. This CDR3 reads CASSLDPIQVSNQPQHF. Here the CDR3 DNA reads TGTGCCAGCAGTTTAGACCCCATCCAGGTTAGCAATCAGCCCCAGCATTTT. The whole variable domain, filled in from reference TRBV28 and TRBJ1-5, reads DVKVTQSSRYLVKRTGEKVFLECVQDMDHENMFWYRQDPGLGLRLIYFSYDVKMKEKGDIPEGYSVSREKKERFSLILESASTNQTSMYLCASSLDPIQVSNQPQHFGDGTRLSIL.

This clonotype was counted ten times or more. The rearrangement joins TRBV2 to TRBJ1-6; D ambiguous. CDR3 length: 14 amino acids. The V gene's germline CDR1 is SNHLY and CDR2 FYNNEI. Trimming pared 7 bases from V and 5 bases from J, leaving 12 bases between. The CDR3 loop reads CASNLDGNNSPLHF. The CDR3 nucleotides are TGTGCCAGCAACTTGGACGGGAATAATTCACCCCTCCACTTT.